Listed here is a single T cell receptor (beta chain). What it recognizes is unknown. TCRdb's table, derived via immunoSEQ multiplex PCR, lists solely in-frame clones and lacks some. This table has fewer than 150,000 clones, roughly 90% appearing once. The source of the sample is a study of T cell responses to AZD1222 COVID-19 vaccine. Overall study results and limits: Vaccine-related CD4 TCRs covered spike, predominating at 160-218 and 743-854. Clonal diversity was possibly underestimated, and the donors were mostly white British, with more females. Without day 14 samples, only post-peak T cell repertoires were studied.

The germline CDR1 and CDR2 sequences are SNHLY and FYNNEI. The germline V and J ends were trimmed by 8 bases and 4 bases, with 15 bases remaining between them. This CDR3 region has 14 residues. The V gene is TRBV2, the J gene TRBJ1-5; maybe TRBD1 (6 bases). Sequencing was performed on peripheral blood, taken on day 0 of AZD1222 vaccination. The sequence was obtained from an adult in good health. CDR3 protein: CASGKDRDNQPQHF. The CDR3 DNA is TGTGCCAGCGGGAAGGACAGAGATAATCAGCCCCAGCATTTT. The full variable domain, completed using reference TRBV2 and TRBJ1-5, is EPEVTQTPSHQVTQMGQEVILRCVPISNHLYFYWYRQILGQKVEFLVSFYNNEISEKSEIFDDQFSVERPDGSNFTLKIRSTKLEDSAMYFCASGKDRDNQPQHFGDGTRLSIL.